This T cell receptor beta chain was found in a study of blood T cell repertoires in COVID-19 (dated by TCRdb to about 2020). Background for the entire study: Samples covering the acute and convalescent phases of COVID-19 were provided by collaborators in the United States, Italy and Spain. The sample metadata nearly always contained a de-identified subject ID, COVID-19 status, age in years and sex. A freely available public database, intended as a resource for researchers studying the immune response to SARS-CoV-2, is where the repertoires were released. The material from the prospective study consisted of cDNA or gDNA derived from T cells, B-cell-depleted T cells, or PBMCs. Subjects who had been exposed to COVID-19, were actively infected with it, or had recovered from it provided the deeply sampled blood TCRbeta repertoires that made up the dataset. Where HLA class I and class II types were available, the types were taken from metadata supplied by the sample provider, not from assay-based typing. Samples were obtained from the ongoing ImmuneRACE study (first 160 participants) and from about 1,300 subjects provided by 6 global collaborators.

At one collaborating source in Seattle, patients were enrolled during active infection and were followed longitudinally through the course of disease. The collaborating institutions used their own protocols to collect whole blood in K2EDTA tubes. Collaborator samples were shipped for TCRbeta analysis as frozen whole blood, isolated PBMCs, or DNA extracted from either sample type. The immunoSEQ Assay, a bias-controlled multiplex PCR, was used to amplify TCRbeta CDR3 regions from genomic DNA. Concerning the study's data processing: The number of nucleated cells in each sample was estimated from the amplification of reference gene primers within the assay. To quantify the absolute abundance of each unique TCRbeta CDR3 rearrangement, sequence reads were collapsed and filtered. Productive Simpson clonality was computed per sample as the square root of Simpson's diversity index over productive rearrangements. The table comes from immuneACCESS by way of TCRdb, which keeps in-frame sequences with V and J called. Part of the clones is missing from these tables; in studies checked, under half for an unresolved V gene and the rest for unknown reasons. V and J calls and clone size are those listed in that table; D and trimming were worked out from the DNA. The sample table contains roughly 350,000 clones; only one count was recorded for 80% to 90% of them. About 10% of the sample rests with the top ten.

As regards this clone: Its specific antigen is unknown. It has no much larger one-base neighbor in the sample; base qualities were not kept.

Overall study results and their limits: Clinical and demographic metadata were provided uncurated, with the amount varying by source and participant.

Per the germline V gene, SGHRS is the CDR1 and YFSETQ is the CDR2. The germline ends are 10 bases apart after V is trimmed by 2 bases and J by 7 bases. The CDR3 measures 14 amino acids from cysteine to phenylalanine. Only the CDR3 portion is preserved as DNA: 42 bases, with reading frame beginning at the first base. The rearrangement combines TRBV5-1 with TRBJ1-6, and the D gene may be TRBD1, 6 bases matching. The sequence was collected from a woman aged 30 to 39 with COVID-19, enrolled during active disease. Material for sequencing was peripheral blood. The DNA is TGCGCCAGCAGCTTAACAGGGAGCAATTCACCCCTCCACTTT. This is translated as CASSLTGSNSPLHF. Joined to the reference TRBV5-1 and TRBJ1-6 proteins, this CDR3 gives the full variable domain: KAGVTQTPRYLIKTRGQQVTLSCSPISGHRSVSWYQQTPGQGLQFLFEYFSETQRNKGNFPGRFSGRQFSNSRSEMNVSTLELGDSALYLCASSLTGSNSPLHFGNGTRLTVT.